Included here is one T cell receptor beta chain sequence, with context. The entry originates in a study of technical replicates of blood from a handful of donors. Losses at the gene ends were 2 bases for V and 2 bases for J; bases not matched to a gene: 5. The germline gives CDR1 LGHNA, CDR2 YSLEER. This CDR3 spans 15 amino acids. TCRdb keeps only in-frame clones here, not all; method: immunoSEQ multiplex PCR. The sample has about 75,000 clones; about 90% are singletons. Sequencing was done on a sample of T cells isolated from PBMCs. This chain uses TRBV4-3 with TRBJ2-7, with 8 positions matching TRBD1. This sequence originates from a human donor in good health. The CDR3 region has the DNA TGCGCCAGCAGCCAATTCTGGACAGGGACCTACGAGCAGTACTTC. It is translated as CASSQFWTGTYEQYF.